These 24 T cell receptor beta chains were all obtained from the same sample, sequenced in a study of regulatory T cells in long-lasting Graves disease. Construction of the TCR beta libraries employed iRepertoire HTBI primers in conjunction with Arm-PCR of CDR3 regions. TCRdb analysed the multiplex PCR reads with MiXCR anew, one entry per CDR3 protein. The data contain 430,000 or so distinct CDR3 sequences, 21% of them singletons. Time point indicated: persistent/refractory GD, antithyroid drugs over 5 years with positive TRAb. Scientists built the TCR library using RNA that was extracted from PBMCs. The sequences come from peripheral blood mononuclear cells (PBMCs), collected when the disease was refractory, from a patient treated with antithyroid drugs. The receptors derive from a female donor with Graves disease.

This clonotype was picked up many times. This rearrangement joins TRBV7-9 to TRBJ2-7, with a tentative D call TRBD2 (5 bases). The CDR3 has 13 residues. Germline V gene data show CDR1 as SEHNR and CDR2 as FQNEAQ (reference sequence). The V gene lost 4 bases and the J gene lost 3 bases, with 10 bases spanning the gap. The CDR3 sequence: CASSSLVSYEQYF. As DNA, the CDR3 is TGTGCCAGCAGCTCACTAGTAAGCTACGAGCAGTACTTC.

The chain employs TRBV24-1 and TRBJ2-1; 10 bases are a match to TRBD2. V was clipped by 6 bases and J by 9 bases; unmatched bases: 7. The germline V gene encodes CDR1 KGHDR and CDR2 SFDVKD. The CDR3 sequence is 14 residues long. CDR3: CATSPSGSIGEQFF. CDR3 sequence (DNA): TGTGCCACCAGTCCTAGCGGGAGTATAGGTGAGCAGTTCTTC.

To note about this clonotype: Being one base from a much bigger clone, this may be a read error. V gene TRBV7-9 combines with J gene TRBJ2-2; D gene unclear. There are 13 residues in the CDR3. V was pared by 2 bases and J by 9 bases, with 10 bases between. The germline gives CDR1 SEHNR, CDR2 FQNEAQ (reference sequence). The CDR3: CASSLRVARELFF. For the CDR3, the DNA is TGTGCCAGCAGCTTACGGGTGGCCAGGGAGCTGTTTTTT.

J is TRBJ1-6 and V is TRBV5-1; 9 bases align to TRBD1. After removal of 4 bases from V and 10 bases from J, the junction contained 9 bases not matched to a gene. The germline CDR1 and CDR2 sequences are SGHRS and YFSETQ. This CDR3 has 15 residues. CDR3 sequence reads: CASSRNRGRESPLHF. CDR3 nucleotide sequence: TGCGCCAGCAGCCGAAACAGGGGGCGCGAGTCACCCCTCCACTTT.

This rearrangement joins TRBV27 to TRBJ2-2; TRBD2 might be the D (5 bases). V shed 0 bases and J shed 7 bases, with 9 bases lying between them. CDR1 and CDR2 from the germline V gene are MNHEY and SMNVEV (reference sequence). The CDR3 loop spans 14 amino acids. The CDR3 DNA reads TGTGCCAGCAGTTTATCGAGGGTCGGCGGGGAGCTGTTTTTT. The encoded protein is CASSLSRVGGELFF.

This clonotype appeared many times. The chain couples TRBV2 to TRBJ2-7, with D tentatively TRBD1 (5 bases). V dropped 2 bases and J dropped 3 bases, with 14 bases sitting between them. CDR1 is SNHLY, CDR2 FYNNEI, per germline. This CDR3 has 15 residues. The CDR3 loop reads CASSERQSDIYEQYF. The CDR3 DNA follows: TGTGCCAGCAGTGAAAGACAGTCAGACATCTACGAGCAGTACTTC.

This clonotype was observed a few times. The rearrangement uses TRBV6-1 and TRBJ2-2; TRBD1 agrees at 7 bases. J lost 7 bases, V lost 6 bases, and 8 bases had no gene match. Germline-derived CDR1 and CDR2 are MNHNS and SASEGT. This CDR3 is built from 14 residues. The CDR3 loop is CASRPQGVDGELFF. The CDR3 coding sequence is TGTGCCAGCAGACCGCAGGGGGTCGACGGGGAGCTGTTTTTT.

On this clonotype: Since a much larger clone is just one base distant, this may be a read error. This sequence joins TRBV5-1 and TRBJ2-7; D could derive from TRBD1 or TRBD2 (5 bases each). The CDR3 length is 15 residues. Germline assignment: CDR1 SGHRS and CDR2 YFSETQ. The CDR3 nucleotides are TGCACCAGCAGCTTGGGGGACCTCACAAGGTACGAGCAGTACTTC. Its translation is CTSSLGDLTRYEQYF. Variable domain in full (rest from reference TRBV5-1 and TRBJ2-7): KAGVTQTPRYLIKTRGQQVTLSCSPISGHRSVSWYQQTPGQGLQFLFEYFSETQRNKGNFPGRFSGRQFSNSRSEMNVSTLELGDSALYLCTSSLGDLTRYEQYFGPGTRLTVT.

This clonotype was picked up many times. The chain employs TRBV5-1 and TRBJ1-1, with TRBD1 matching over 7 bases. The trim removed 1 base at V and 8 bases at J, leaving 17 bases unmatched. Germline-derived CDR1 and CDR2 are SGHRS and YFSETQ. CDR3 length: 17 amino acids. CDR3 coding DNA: TGCGCCAGCAGCTTGAGCTTCCACGGTCAGGACAGGCCCGAAGCTTTCTTT. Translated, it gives CASSLSFHGQDRPEAFF.

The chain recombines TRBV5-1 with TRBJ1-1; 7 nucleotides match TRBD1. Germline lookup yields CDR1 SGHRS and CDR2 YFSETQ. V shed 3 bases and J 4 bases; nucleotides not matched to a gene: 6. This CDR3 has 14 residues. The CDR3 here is CASSWGQSTTEAFF. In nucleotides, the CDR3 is TGCGCCAGCAGCTGGGGACAGAGTACCACTGAAGCTTTCTTT.

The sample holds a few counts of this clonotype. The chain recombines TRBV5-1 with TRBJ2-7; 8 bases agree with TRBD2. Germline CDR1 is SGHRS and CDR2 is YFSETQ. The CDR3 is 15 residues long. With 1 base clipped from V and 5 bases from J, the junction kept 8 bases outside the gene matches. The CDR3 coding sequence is TGCGCCAGCAGCTTGCCCCAAGCGGGGGCCAACGAGCAGTACTTC. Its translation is CASSLPQAGANEQYF.

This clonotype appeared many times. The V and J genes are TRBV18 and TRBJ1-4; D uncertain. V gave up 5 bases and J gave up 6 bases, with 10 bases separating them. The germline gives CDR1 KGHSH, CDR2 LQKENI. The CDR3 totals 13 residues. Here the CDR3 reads CASSKRVDEKLFF. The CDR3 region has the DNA TGTGCCAGCTCAAAACGAGTAGATGAAAAACTGTTTTTT.

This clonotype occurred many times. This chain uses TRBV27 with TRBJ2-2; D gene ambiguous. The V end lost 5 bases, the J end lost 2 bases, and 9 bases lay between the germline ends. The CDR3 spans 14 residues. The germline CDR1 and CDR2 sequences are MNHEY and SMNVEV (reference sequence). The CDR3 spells CASSPTLNTGELFF. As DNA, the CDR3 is TGTGCCAGCAGTCCCACCTTAAACACCGGGGAGCTGTTTTTT.

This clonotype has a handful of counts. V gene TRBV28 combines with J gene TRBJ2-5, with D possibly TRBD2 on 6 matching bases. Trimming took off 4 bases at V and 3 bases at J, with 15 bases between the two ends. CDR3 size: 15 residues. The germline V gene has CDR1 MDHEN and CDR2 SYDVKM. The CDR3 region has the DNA TGTGCCAGCAGTTACGGGGGTTGGAGAGAAGAGACCCAGTACTTC. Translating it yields CASSYGGWREETQYF.

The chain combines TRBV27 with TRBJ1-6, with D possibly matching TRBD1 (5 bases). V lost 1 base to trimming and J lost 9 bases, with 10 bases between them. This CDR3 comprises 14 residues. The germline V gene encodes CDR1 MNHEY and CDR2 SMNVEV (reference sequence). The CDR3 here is CASSLLTVGSPLHF. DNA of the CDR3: TGTGCCAGCAGTTTATTGACAGTTGGTTCACCCCTCCACTTT.

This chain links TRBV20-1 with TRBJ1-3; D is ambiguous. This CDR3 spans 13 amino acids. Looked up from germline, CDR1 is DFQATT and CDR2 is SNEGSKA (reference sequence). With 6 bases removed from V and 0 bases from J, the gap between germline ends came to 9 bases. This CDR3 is CSARSGSGNTIYF. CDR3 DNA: TGCAGTGCCCGGTCGGGCTCTGGAAACACCATATATTTT.

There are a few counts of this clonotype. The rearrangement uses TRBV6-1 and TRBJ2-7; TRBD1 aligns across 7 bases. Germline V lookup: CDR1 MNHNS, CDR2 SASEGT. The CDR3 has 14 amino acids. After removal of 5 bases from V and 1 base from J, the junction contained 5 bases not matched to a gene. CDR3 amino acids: CASSRQGESYEQYF. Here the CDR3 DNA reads TGTGCCAGCAGTCGACAGGGCGAATCCTACGAGCAGTACTTC.

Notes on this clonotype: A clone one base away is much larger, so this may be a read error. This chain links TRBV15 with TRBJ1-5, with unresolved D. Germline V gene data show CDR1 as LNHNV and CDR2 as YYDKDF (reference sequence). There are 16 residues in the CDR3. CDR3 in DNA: TGTGCCAACAGCAGAGATAAAGGCAGGTACAATCAGCCCCAGCATTTT. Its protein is CANSRDKGRYNQPQHF.

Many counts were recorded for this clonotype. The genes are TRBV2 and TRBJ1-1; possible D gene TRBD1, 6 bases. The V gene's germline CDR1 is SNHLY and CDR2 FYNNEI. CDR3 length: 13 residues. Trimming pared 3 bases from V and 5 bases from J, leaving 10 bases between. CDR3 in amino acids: CASSDTGWTEAFF. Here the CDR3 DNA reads TGTGCCAGCAGTGACACAGGGTGGACTGAAGCTTTCTTT.

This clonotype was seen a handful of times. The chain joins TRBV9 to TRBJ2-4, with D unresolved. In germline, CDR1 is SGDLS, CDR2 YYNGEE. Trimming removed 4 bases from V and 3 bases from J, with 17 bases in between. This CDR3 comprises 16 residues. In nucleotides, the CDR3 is TGTGCCAGCAGCCTTCGGCCCGTCCGAGACAAAAACATTCAGTACTTC. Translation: CASSLRPVRDKNIQYF.

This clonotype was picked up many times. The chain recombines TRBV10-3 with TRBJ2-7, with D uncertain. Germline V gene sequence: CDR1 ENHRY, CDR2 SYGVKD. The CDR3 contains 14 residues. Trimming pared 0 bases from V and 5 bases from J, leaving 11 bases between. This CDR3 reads CAISESTDKDEQYF. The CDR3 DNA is TGTGCCATCAGTGAGTCGACCGACAAAGACGAGCAGTACTTC.

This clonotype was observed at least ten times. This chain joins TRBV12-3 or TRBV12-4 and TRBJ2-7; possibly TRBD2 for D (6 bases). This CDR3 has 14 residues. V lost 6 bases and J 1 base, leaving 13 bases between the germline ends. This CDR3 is CASRSVGGSYEQYF. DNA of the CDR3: TGTGCCAGCAGGTCGGTGGGGGGTTCCTACGAGCAGTACTTC.

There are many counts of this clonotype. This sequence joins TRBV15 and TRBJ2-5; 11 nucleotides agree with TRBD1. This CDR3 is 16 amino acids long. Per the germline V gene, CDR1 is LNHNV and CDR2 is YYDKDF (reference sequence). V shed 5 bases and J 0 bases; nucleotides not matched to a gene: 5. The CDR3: CATSSRDRGYQETQYF. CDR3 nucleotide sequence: TGTGCCACCAGCTCCCGGGACAGGGGGTACCAAGAGACCCAGTACTTC.

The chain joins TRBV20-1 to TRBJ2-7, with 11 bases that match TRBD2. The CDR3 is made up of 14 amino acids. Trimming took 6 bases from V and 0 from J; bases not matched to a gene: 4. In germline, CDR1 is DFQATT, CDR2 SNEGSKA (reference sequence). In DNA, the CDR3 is TGCAGTGCCTATACTAGCGGGAGCTCCTACGAGCAGTACTTC. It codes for CSAYTSGSSYEQYF.